This record looks at one TCR beta chain sequence and its context. The data derive from a study of T cells in Graves' hyperthyroidism and ophthalmopathy. V lost 2 bases to trimming and J lost 6 bases, with 10 bases between them. CDR3 size: 13 residues. In germline, CDR1 is LNHNV, CDR2 YYDKDF (reference sequence). Amplification of TCR beta CDR3 regions was performed using RNA transcripts as template. HTBI primers drove first-round RT-PCR of the TCR CDR3. TCRdb passed the multiplex PCR reads through MiXCR, listing each CDR3 protein once. This table has 450,000 to 700,000 distinct CDR3 sequences, 35% to 55% appearing once.

This chain connects TRBV15 to TRBJ1-1, with no clear D. The receptor was isolated from an adult woman with Graves' disease, either hyperthyroidism or ophthalmopathy (not recorded which). The material sequenced was peripheral blood or thyroid tissue (not recorded which). CDR3 amino acids: CATSRLKRSEAFF. CDR3 sequence (DNA): TGTGCCACCAGCAGACTCAAGCGATCTGAAGCTTTCTTT.